A selection of T cell receptor beta chains follows, all from one sample in a study of CD4 T cells in relation to SARS-CoV-2 and coronaviruses. Clones were read by immunoSEQ multiplex PCR, and TCRdb kept only the in-frame ones, dropping some. The data hold about 23,000 clones, with approximately 82% observed a single time. Their cognate antigens are unknown. The sequenced sample was CD4+ T cells from PBMCs, cultured in vitro. The receptors were sampled from a human donor in good health. Each CDR3 is given with its conserved first and last residue. D genes are given only for firm matches. For some rows the clone size is stated as once, few or many, or as a class when expanded; others skip it.

V: TRBV12-5
size: .
J: TRBJ2-7
D: TRBD1
DNA: TGTGCTAGTGGTTTGGCGGGACAGGAGACCTACGAGCAGTACTTC
CDR3: CASGLAGQETYEQYF

V: TRBV28
size: .
J: TRBJ1-5
D: .
DNA: TGTGCCAGCAGCACTCGGCAGAGCAATCAGCCCCAGCATTTT
CDR3: CASSTRQSNQPQHF

V: TRBV2
size: .
J: TRBJ1-5
D: .
DNA: TGTGCCAGCAGTGTCAGCGGACAGAGAAATCAGCCCCAGCATTTT
CDR3: CASSVSGQRNQPQHF

V: TRBV3-1/TRBV3-2
size: few
J: TRBJ1-1
D: .
DNA: TGTGCCAGCAGCCAAGAATCCGAGAACACTGAAGCTTTCTTT
CDR3: CASSQESENTEAFF

V: TRBV6-5
size: .
J: TRBJ2-7
D: .
DNA: TGTGCCAGCACCCTTACTTGGGGCTCCTACGAGCAGTACTTC
CDR3: CASTLTWGSYEQYF

V: TRBV9
size: .
J: TRBJ2-1
D: .
DNA: TGTGCCAGCAGCGTAGTGGGGAGCGTTCCCTACAATGAGCAGTTCTTC
CDR3: CASSVVGSVPYNEQFF

V: TRBV2
size: few
J: TRBJ1-6
D: .
DNA: TGTGCCAGCAGTCTTAAAACAGCCTCCGGGTCACCCCTCCACTTT
CDR3: CASSLKTASGSPLHF

V: TRBV5-8
size: .
J: TRBJ1-4
D: .
DNA: TGTGCCAGCAGCCCCCCTTGGGGAAAACTGTTTTTT
CDR3: CASSPPWGKLFF

V: TRBV12-5
size: once
J: TRBJ2-1
D: TRBD2
DNA: TGTGCTAGTGGTTTGGTACCGGACGGGAGGGCCAGGTACAATGAGCAGTTCTTC
CDR3: CASGLVPDGRARYNEQFF

V: TRBV5-1
size: .
J: TRBJ2-1
D: TRBD2
DNA: TGCGCCAGCAGAACTAGCGGGAGGCCGAGCTCCTACAATGAGCAGTTCTTC
CDR3: CASRTSGRPSSYNEQFF

V: TRBV18
size: .
J: TRBJ2-7
D: .
DNA: TGTGCCAGCTCAAAAGGAGCGGTCAGCTCCTACGAGCAGTACTTC
CDR3: CASSKGAVSSYEQYF

V: TRBV20-1
size: .
J: TRBJ2-5
D: TRBD1
DNA: TGCAGTGCTAGTTGGACAGGTCGTCGGGAGACCCAGTACTTC
CDR3: CSASWTGRRETQYF

V: TRBV7-9
size: .
J: TRBJ2-3
D: TRBD2
DNA: TGTGCCAGCAGCTTACTAGCGGGATCCGGCACAGATACGCAGTATTTT
CDR3: CASSLLAGSGTDTQYF

V: TRBV10-3
size: .
J: TRBJ2-1
D: TRBD2
DNA: TGTGCCACCGGAGCGGGAGGGCTAAATGAGCAGTTCTTC
CDR3: CATGAGGLNEQFF

V: TRBV19
size: medium-sized
J: TRBJ1-2
D: TRBD1
DNA: TGTGCCAGTAGTACGGGACAGGGCGTTGGTGGCTACACCTTC
CDR3: CASSTGQGVGGYTF

V: TRBV6-1
size: .
J: TRBJ1-5
D: .
DNA: TGTGCCAGCAGTGAGAGGGGCGACAATCAGCCCCAGCATTTT
CDR3: CASSERGDNQPQHF

V: TRBV10-3
size: .
J: TRBJ2-7
D: .
DNA: TGTGCCATCAGTGGCAGTGTCAGGGATAGCTACGAGCAGTACTTC
CDR3: CAISGSVRDSYEQYF

V: TRBV24-1
size: .
J: TRBJ1-5
D: .
DNA: TGTGCCCGGATGTGGCACGGACCTAATCAGCCCCAGCATTTT
CDR3: CARMWHGPNQPQHF

V: TRBV6-5
size: .
J: TRBJ1-4
D: TRBD1
DNA: TGTGCCAGCATGACGGGACAGGTTAACGAAAAACTGTTTTTT
CDR3: CASMTGQVNEKLFF

V: TRBV7-9
size: .
J: TRBJ2-5
D: .
DNA: TGTGCCAGCAGTTCGGACTATCAGTTGTTGGGACAAGAGACCCAGTACTTC
CDR3: CASSSDYQLLGQETQYF

V: TRBV19
size: .
J: TRBJ2-7
D: .
DNA: TGTGCCAGTTCAAAAGGGGATCTCTCCTACGAGCAGTACTTC
CDR3: CASSKGDLSYEQYF

V: TRBV5-5
size: .
J: TRBJ2-1
D: .
DNA: TGTGCCAGCAGCTCCGGCCTTTACAATGAGCAGTTCTTC
CDR3: CASSSGLYNEQFF

V: TRBV5-1
size: .
J: TRBJ2-1
D: TRBD1
DNA: TGCGCCAGCAGCAGGGACAGGGGATGGGGGCAGTTCTTC
CDR3: CASSRDRGWGQFF

V: TRBV28
size: .
J: TRBJ2-7
D: .
DNA: TGTGCCAGCAGCGGTTTTCCCATCGAGCAGTACTTC
CDR3: CASSGFPIEQYF

V: TRBV18
size: .
J: TRBJ2-1
D: TRBD2
DNA: TGTGCCAGCTCACCTAGCCTAGCGGGAGGTTTTGGTGAGCAGTTCTTC
CDR3: CASSPSLAGGFGEQFF

V: TRBV7-8
size: once
J: TRBJ1-3
D: .
DNA: TGTGCCAGCAGCTTCGAGTCGGCCCGAGTAAACACCATATATTTT
CDR3: CASSFESARVNTIYF

V: TRBV11-2
size: .
J: TRBJ2-7
D: .
DNA: TGTGCCAGCAGCTTAGAGGGGTACGAGCAGTACTTC
CDR3: CASSLEGYEQYF

V: TRBV1
size: .
J: TRBJ2-3
D: .
DNA: TGCACCAGCAGTCCTGACAGGGCCGAATTCACAGATACGCAGTATTTT
CDR3: CTSSPDRAEFTDTQYF

V: TRBV30
size: once
J: TRBJ2-1
D: TRBD1
DNA: TGTGCCTGGACCGAACAGGGGGGTTACAATGAGCAGTTCTTC
CDR3: CAWTEQGGYNEQFF

V: TRBV27
size: .
J: TRBJ2-5
D: TRBD1
DNA: TGTGCCAGCAGTTTATCGGGCAGGGGGAACCTTCGGACCCAGTACTTC
CDR3: CASSLSGRGNLRTQYF

V: TRBV11-2
size: few
J: TRBJ1-2
D: TRBD1
DNA: TGTGCCAGCAGACCGAACCGGGACAGGGGCGACTATGGCTACACCTTC
CDR3: CASRPNRDRGDYGYTF

V: TRBV28
size: .
J: TRBJ1-5
D: .
DNA: TGTGCCACCGTCCACCTAGACGATAGCAATCAGCCCCAGCATTTT
CDR3: CATVHLDDSNQPQHF

V: TRBV6-4
size: .
J: TRBJ2-3
D: TRBD2
DNA: TGTGCCAGCAGTGACCGGGGGGGCGCAGATACGCAGTATTTT
CDR3: CASSDRGGADTQYF

V: TRBV5-6
size: .
J: TRBJ2-1
D: TRBD1
DNA: TGTGCCAGCAGCTTGAATGCGGGACAGGGTGACAATGAGCAGTTCTTC
CDR3: CASSLNAGQGDNEQFF

V: TRBV2
size: once
J: TRBJ2-1
D: .
DNA: TGTGCCAGCCGCTATTGGGATGAGCAGTTCTTC
CDR3: CASRYWDEQFF

V: TRBV28
size: .
J: TRBJ1-2
D: .
DNA: TGTGCCAGCAGTCTTCCCGTAGGGTGGTCCTATGGCTACACCTTC
CDR3: CASSLPVGWSYGYTF

V: TRBV19
size: .
J: TRBJ1-4
D: .
DNA: TGTGCCAGTAGTATGGCCGCAACTAATGAAAAACTGTTTTTT
CDR3: CASSMAATNEKLFF

V: TRBV12-5
size: .
J: TRBJ1-1
D: TRBD1
DNA: TGTGCTAGTGGTTTGGTAGGGGACAGGGGTGCAGCTTTCTTT
CDR3: CASGLVGDRGAAFF

V: TRBV10-3
size: .
J: TRBJ2-5
D: .
DNA: TGTGCCATCAGTCCTCAAGGCGGACACCGTCAAGAGACCCAGTACTTC
CDR3: CAISPQGGHRQETQYF

V: TRBV7-9
size: .
J: TRBJ1-1
D: TRBD1
DNA: TGTGCCAGCAGCCGACAGGGTATAAGCACTGAAGCTTTCTTT
CDR3: CASSRQGISTEAFF

V: TRBV20-1
size: .
J: TRBJ1-1
D: TRBD1
DNA: TGCAGTGCTGGGACAGTTGAAGCTTTCTTT
CDR3: CSAGTVEAFF

V: TRBV4-1
size: .
J: TRBJ2-1
D: TRBD2
DNA: TGCGCCAGCAGCCAACTAGCGGGAGCTATGGGTGAGCAGTTCTTC
CDR3: CASSQLAGAMGEQFF

V: TRBV3-1/TRBV3-2
size: .
J: TRBJ1-1
D: TRBD1
DNA: TGTGCCAGCAGCCTGGGACAGGGTGAGGCCACTGAAGCTTTCTTT
CDR3: CASSLGQGEATEAFF

V: TRBV5-1
size: few
J: TRBJ1-2
D: TRBD1
DNA: TGCGCCAGCAGCCCGCAGGGGGCTGACTATGGCTACACCTTC
CDR3: CASSPQGADYGYTF

V: TRBV6-1
size: .
J: TRBJ1-6
D: .
DNA: TGTGCCAGCAGTGAAGATCCCCTAGGGAGGAGGTCACCCCTCCACTTT
CDR3: CASSEDPLGRRSPLHF

V: TRBV10-3
size: .
J: TRBJ2-5
D: TRBD1
DNA: TGTGCCATCAGTCAGGGAAATACAGGGGGAGAGACCCAGTACTTC
CDR3: CAISQGNTGGETQYF

V: TRBV6-5
size: .
J: TRBJ1-1
D: .
DNA: TGTGCCAGCACCCAGGGACAGAACACTGAAGCTTTCTTT
CDR3: CASTQGQNTEAFF

V: TRBV6-1
size: .
J: TRBJ1-5
D: .
DNA: TGTGCCAGCAGTGAAGAATGGGGAGCTAGCAATCAGCCCCAGCATTTT
CDR3: CASSEEWGASNQPQHF

V: TRBV5-5
size: .
J: TRBJ1-6
D: TRBD1
DNA: TGTGCCAGCAGTCGGGGACAGGGATCGAGCTCCTATAATTCACCCCTCCACTTT
CDR3: CASSRGQGSSSYNSPLHF

V: TRBV7-3
size: few
J: TRBJ2-2
D: .
DNA: TGTGCCAGCAGCCCGAGACTCAACACCGGGGAGCTGTTTTTT
CDR3: CASSPRLNTGELFF